This TCR beta chain was identified during a study of cytomegalovirus exposure and HLA in healthy donors. Study observations and caveats: Investigators reported 164 TCR beta chains as tied to cytomegalovirus.

Repertoires were generated with immunoSEQ multiplex PCR, while TCRdb's copy carries only in-frame clones and drops some. This sample yields over 150,000 clones, of which approximately 83% are seen a single time; 2.5% to 3% belongs to the top ten. The germline V and J ends were trimmed by 3 bases and 1 base, with 21 bases remaining between them. CDR3 length equals 18 residues. CDR1 is SNHLY, CDR2 FYNNEI, per germline. Points on this clone: Its antigen is not known.

The source is a woman between 18 and 29 years old in good health and CMV-seropositive. The chain employs TRBV2 and TRBJ1-2; the D gene is possibly TRBD1 (5 bases). Input material: PBMCs. CDR3 bases: TGTGCCAGCAGTGAGATCTGGCAGGGCGCATCAAATAACTATGGCTACACCTTC. It codes for CASSEIWQGASNNYGYTF.